These T cell receptor beta chains were read from a single sample in a study of TIL therapy for anti-PD-1-resistant metastatic lung cancer. Libraries were prepared by immunoSEQ multiplex PCR; TCRdb keeps only in-frame clonotypes and omits some of them. The sample includes tens of thousands of clones, 80% to 90% of them seen just once. This material consisted of blood, taken at baseline. These receptors were obtained from a person aged 25 to 79 with non-small cell lung cancer. CDR3s include the opening cysteine and the closing phenylalanine or tryptophan. The D gene is left open where the match is weak. Only some rows state a clone size, as once, few, many or a class for expanded clones.

CDR3: CASSVGIGGSYEQYF
DNA: TGTGCCAGCAGTGTGGGAATTGGCGGGAGCTACGAGCAGTACTTC
D: TRBD2
V: TRBV6-2/TRBV6-3
size: NA
J: TRBJ2-7

CDR3: CAIRTGTGVRDTGELFF
DNA: TGTGCCATCAGGACAGGGACAGGGGTGCGTGACACCGGGGAGCTGTTTTTT
D: TRBD1
V: TRBV10-3
size: NA
J: TRBJ2-2

CDR3: CASSFGHRAYTDTQYF
DNA: TGTGCCAGCAGTTTCGGTCACAGGGCATACACAGATACGCAGTATTTT
D: NA
V: TRBV27
size: NA
J: TRBJ2-3

CDR3: CASSLGTNTEAFF
DNA: TGTGCCAGCAGCCTAGGGACGAACACTGAAGCTTTCTTT
D: NA
V: TRBV7-8
size: NA
J: TRBJ1-1

CDR3: CASSLLAGGLEEQYF
DNA: TGTGCCAGCAGCTTACTGGCAGGGGGGCTGGAGGAGCAGTACTTC
D: NA
V: TRBV7-9
size: NA
J: TRBJ2-7

CDR3: CAWSVRVKTQYF
DNA: TGTGCCTGGAGTGTACGCGTGAAGACCCAGTACTTC
D: NA
V: TRBV30
size: NA
J: TRBJ2-5

CDR3: CASSWSLQETQYF
DNA: TGTGCCAGCAGTTGGAGCCTCCAAGAGACCCAGTACTTC
D: NA
V: TRBV6-5
size: NA
J: TRBJ2-5

CDR3: CASLGGVSSTDTQYF
DNA: TGTGCCAGTCTCGGCGGAGTCTCCAGCACAGATACGCAGTATTTT
D: NA
V: TRBV2
size: NA
J: TRBJ2-3

CDR3: CASSYSGALMNTEAFF
DNA: TGTGCCAGCAGTTACTCTGGGGCGTTAATGAACACTGAAGCTTTCTTT
D: NA
V: TRBV6-5
size: few
J: TRBJ1-1

CDR3: CASSLVASGADTQYF
DNA: TGTGCCAGCAGCCTCGTGGCTAGCGGGGCAGATACGCAGTATTTT
D: TRBD2
V: TRBV6-2/TRBV6-3
size: few
J: TRBJ2-3

CDR3: CASSQDPLSYNEQFF
DNA: TGTGCCAGCAGTCAGGACCCACTCTCCTACAATGAGCAGTTCTTC
D: NA
V: TRBV6-2/TRBV6-3
size: few
J: TRBJ2-1

CDR3: CASSGTGQGKLQFF
DNA: TGTGCCAGCAGCGGGACGGGACAGGGAAAATTGCAGTTCTTC
D: TRBD1
V: TRBV6-5
size: NA
J: TRBJ2-1

CDR3: CASSIGGRQETQYF
DNA: TGTGCCAGTAGTATTGGAGGCAGGCAAGAGACCCAGTACTTC
D: NA
V: TRBV19
size: NA
J: TRBJ2-5

CDR3: CASSLSIFQGGTGELFF
DNA: TGTGCCAGCAGCCTATCCATTTTCCAGGGTGGAACCGGGGAGCTGTTTTTT
D: NA
V: TRBV7-9
size: NA
J: TRBJ2-2

CDR3: CASSLGLMLGELFF
DNA: TGTGCCAGCAGCCTGGGATTGATGCTAGGGGAGCTGTTTTTT
D: NA
V: TRBV7-9
size: few
J: TRBJ2-2

CDR3: CASSEEAAGGSYEQYF
DNA: TGTGCCAGCAGTGAGGAAGCGGCGGGGGGCTCCTACGAGCAGTACTTC
D: TRBD2
V: TRBV2
size: NA
J: TRBJ2-7

CDR3: CASSFRTGRAYEQYF
DNA: TGTGCCAGCAGCTTTAGGACAGGGCGAGCCTACGAGCAGTACTTC
D: TRBD1
V: TRBV11-1
size: NA
J: TRBJ2-7

CDR3: CATSKTGEGSGANVLTF
DNA: TGTGCCACCAGCAAGACAGGGGAGGGGTCTGGGGCCAACGTCCTGACTTTC
D: NA
V: TRBV15
size: NA
J: TRBJ2-6

CDR3: CASSYGGDSGANVLTF
DNA: TGTGCCAGCAGTTACGGTGGGGACTCTGGGGCCAACGTCCTGACTTTC
D: NA
V: TRBV6-2/TRBV6-3
size: NA
J: TRBJ2-6

CDR3: CASSPRGEGGQPQHF
DNA: TGTGCCAGCAGCCCCCGAGGAGAGGGCGGGCAGCCCCAGCATTTT
D: NA
V: TRBV9
size: few
J: TRBJ1-5

CDR3: CAWSLSEETQYF
DNA: TGTGCCTGGAGTTTGTCGGAAGAGACCCAGTACTTC
D: NA
V: TRBV30
size: NA
J: TRBJ2-5

CDR3: CASRPPRTGGFYSLHF
DNA: TGTGCCAGTAGGCCACCCCGGACAGGGGGCTTTTACTCCCTCCACTTT
D: TRBD1
V: TRBV19
size: once
J: TRBJ1-6

CDR3: CASRPRGTYSYEQYF
DNA: TGTGCCAGCAGGCCCCGGGGGACCTACTCCTACGAGCAGTACTTC
D: NA
V: TRBV11-2
size: NA
J: TRBJ2-7

CDR3: CASRDSYNEQFF
DNA: TGTGCCAGCCGGGACAGCTACAATGAGCAGTTCTTC
D: TRBD1
V: TRBV6-4
size: once
J: TRBJ2-1

CDR3: CASSPGPQETQYF
DNA: TGTGCCAGCTCACCAGGTCCCCAAGAGACCCAGTACTTC
D: NA
V: TRBV18
size: few
J: TRBJ2-5

CDR3: CASRTGGRGTDTQYF
DNA: TGTGCCAGCAGGACAGGGGGCAGGGGCACAGATACGCAGTATTTT
D: TRBD1
V: TRBV6-5
size: NA
J: TRBJ2-3

CDR3: CAWGTDTEAFF
DNA: TGTGCCTGGGGGACAGACACTGAAGCTTTCTTT
D: TRBD1
V: TRBV30
size: NA
J: TRBJ1-1

CDR3: CASSQVWGVQFF
DNA: TGCGCCAGCAGCCAAGTGTGGGGGGTCCAGTTCTTC
D: NA
V: TRBV4-3
size: NA
J: TRBJ2-1

CDR3: CASSEYPSPSGMGNEQFF
DNA: TGTGCCAGCAGTGAATATCCATCTCCTAGCGGGATGGGTAATGAGCAGTTCTTC
D: TRBD2
V: TRBV25-1
size: NA
J: TRBJ2-1

CDR3: CAWRWQPANYGYTF
DNA: TGTGCCTGGAGGTGGCAGCCCGCTAACTATGGCTACACCTTC
D: NA
V: TRBV30
size: NA
J: TRBJ1-2

CDR3: CASSYRGDTQYF
DNA: TGTGCCAGCAGTTACCGGGGGGATACGCAGTATTTT
D: NA
V: TRBV6-5
size: NA
J: TRBJ2-3

CDR3: CASSLQGYEQYF
DNA: TGTGCCAGCAGTTTACAGGGGTACGAGCAGTACTTC
D: NA
V: TRBV12-3/TRBV12-4
size: NA
J: TRBJ2-7

CDR3: CASSSLGQSANSPLHF
DNA: TGTGCCAGCAGTTCATTAGGACAGTCAGCTAATTCACCCCTCCACTTT
D: NA
V: TRBV27
size: NA
J: TRBJ1-6

CDR3: CASIPRDRGVGEQYF
DNA: TGTGCCAGCATTCCCCGGGACAGGGGAGTAGGCGAGCAGTACTTC
D: TRBD1
V: TRBV28
size: NA
J: TRBJ2-7

CDR3: CASSLGWDRVYGYTF
DNA: TGTGCCAGCAGCCTCGGTTGGGACAGGGTCTATGGCTACACCTTC
D: TRBD1
V: TRBV3-1/TRBV3-2
size: once
J: TRBJ1-2

CDR3: CATGDGSYEQYF
DNA: TGTGCCACGGGCGACGGATCCTACGAGCAGTACTTC
D: NA
V: TRBV24-1
size: NA
J: TRBJ2-7

CDR3: CASSQEARGALHTQYF
DNA: TGTGCCAGCAGCCAAGAGGCGCGGGGGGCCCTCCATACGCAGTATTTT
D: TRBD2
V: TRBV4-2
size: NA
J: TRBJ2-3

CDR3: CSVQGTYDYGYTF
DNA: TGCAGCGTTCAGGGGACATACGACTATGGCTACACCTTC
D: NA
V: TRBV29-1
size: once
J: TRBJ1-2

CDR3: CASKGTGGTDQPQHF
DNA: TGTGCCAGCAAAGGCACAGGGGGAACCGATCAGCCCCAGCATTTT
D: TRBD1
V: TRBV2
size: NA
J: TRBJ1-5

CDR3: CASSYSIGDRQSYEQYF
DNA: TGTGCCAGCAGTTACTCGATCGGGGACAGGCAGTCCTACGAGCAGTACTTC
D: TRBD1
V: TRBV6-2/TRBV6-3
size: NA
J: TRBJ2-7

CDR3: CASSYSGVYGYTF
DNA: TGTGCCAGCAGTTACTCCGGGGTCTATGGCTACACCTTC
D: NA
V: TRBV6-5
size: NA
J: TRBJ1-2

CDR3: CATSRDTGKSGAFF
DNA: TGTGCCACCAGCAGAGACACGGGAAAGAGTGGAGCTTTCTTT
D: NA
V: TRBV15
size: NA
J: TRBJ1-1

CDR3: CASSYKVSPLHF
DNA: TGTGCCAGCAGCTACAAGGTTTCACCCCTCCACTTT
D: NA
V: TRBV11-2
size: few
J: TRBJ1-6

CDR3: CASSPRAGRTDTQYF
DNA: TGTGCCAGCAGCCCCCGGGCAGGGCGCACAGATACGCAGTATTTT
D: NA
V: TRBV11-3
size: NA
J: TRBJ2-3

CDR3: CASSPHEEQYF
DNA: TGTGCCAGCAGTCCTCACGAGGAGCAGTACTTC
D: NA
V: TRBV28
size: medium-sized
J: TRBJ2-7

CDR3: CATSGASGLLTDTQYF
DNA: TGTGCCACCAGTGGCGCTAGCGGGTTACTCACAGATACGCAGTATTTT
D: TRBD2
V: TRBV24-1
size: NA
J: TRBJ2-3

CDR3: CAWSVVAPKGADTQYF
DNA: TGTGCCTGGAGTGTGGTAGCTCCCAAGGGGGCAGATACGCAGTATTTT
D: NA
V: TRBV30
size: NA
J: TRBJ2-3

CDR3: CASRVQGDTGELFF
DNA: TGTGCCAGCAGGGTACAGGGGGACACCGGGGAGCTGTTTTTT
D: TRBD1
V: TRBV6-4
size: NA
J: TRBJ2-2

CDR3: CASSDIGGSTDTQYF
DNA: TGTGCCAGCAGTGACATTGGGGGGAGCACAGATACGCAGTATTTT
D: NA
V: TRBV2
size: NA
J: TRBJ2-3

CDR3: CASSYGGRSSYNEQFF
DNA: TGTGCCAGCAGTTACGGTGGGCGGAGCTCCTACAATGAGCAGTTCTTC
D: NA
V: TRBV6-2/TRBV6-3
size: once
J: TRBJ2-1